Here is one T cell receptor beta chain with its context. A deep-level run was used for the assay. The data were produced by immunoSEQ multiplex PCR, yet TCRdb's version contains in-frame clones alone and is incomplete. Here the sample spans approximately 1,000,000 clones, around 78% being singletons. This entry belongs to a study of shared clonotypes between healthy human individuals. Germline lookup yields CDR1 MGHRA and CDR2 YSYEKL. The CDR3 loop spans 18 amino acids. The germline V and J ends were trimmed by 1 base and 6 bases, with 22 bases remaining between them. The J gene is TRBJ2-1, the V gene TRBV4-1, with D possibly TRBD1 on 5 matching bases. Specimen: memory CD4+ T cells from PBMCs. The subset was: CD45RA-negative fraction. This receptor was taken from a man younger than 35 in good health. Some clones in this sample may be carry-over from other donors' samples. CDR3 residues: CASSQGLLRTDSANEQFF. The CDR3 coding sequence is TGCGCCAGCAGCCAAGGTCTCCTGAGAACTGACAGTGCCAATGAGCAGTTCTTC.